Sequencing of this T cell receptor (beta chain) was carried out in a study of shared clonotypes between healthy human individuals. Study as a whole: The people who gave samples were a couple of women and three men aged 18 to 49.

Regarding the study as a whole: Limited genetic and exposure-history diversity came from having few donors.

A remark on this clone: Antigen: not known.

Per germline, CDR1 MDHEN and CDR2 SYDVKM. The CDR3 runs to 18 residues. The V gene end was trimmed by 1 base and the J gene end by 8 bases; junction bases not matched to a gene: 8. TCRdb's copy holds only in-frame clones and misses some; the assay was immunoSEQ multiplex PCR. The top ten clones hold roughly 22% of a sample with 100,000 or so clones, 67% of them seen once. The chain couples TRBV28 to TRBJ2-1, with TRBD2 matching 16 bases. This TCR was recovered from a woman aged 30 to 39 in good health. Source material: memory CD8+ T cells sorted from blood. The sample's subset: CD45RO+ cells pooled with CCR7-negative TemRA cells. The CDR3 is CASSLFTSGLAGGDEQFF. CDR3 bases: TGTGCCAGCAGTTTATTCACCTCGGGACTAGCGGGAGGGGATGAGCAGTTCTTC.